Shown below are 4 T cell receptor beta chains from a single sample sequenced in a study of blood T cells in healthy people across ages. A second 7 to 11 cycle PCR used barcoded and J-beta primers. TCRdb independently ran MiXCR on the 5' RACE reads; one entry per CDR3 protein. The sample includes roughly 800,000 distinct CDR3 sequences, 58% of them seen just once. The sequenced sample was blood. These receptors all stem from a man aged 25-45 years in good health.

Comments on this clonotype: At one end the junction does not follow the germline gene, possibly because of a read error. This chain uses TRBV15 with TRBJ2-5; D gene ambiguous. The germline CDR1 and CDR2 sequences are LNHNV and YYDKDF (reference sequence). This CDR3 comprises 14 residues. CDR3 DNA: TGTGTCACCAGCAGAGATTTGATTTCGGAGACCCAGTACTTC. Its protein product is CVTSRDLISETQYF.

V gene TRBV14 combines with J gene TRBJ2-1; 7 bases agree with TRBD2. Germline CDR1 is SGHDN and CDR2 is FVKESK. The length of the CDR3 is 16 residues. V shed 3 bases, J shed 2 bases, and the junction held 7 bases outside the gene matches. The CDR3 bases are TGTGCCAGCAGCCAGTCCGGGAGGTTCCCCTACAATGAGCAGTTCTTC. Translated: CASSQSGRFPYNEQFF.

The CDR3 reads CASSLRARNSPLHF. Here the CDR3 DNA reads TGTGCCAGCAGTTTACGGGCCAGAAATTCACCCCTCCACTTT. The chain employs TRBV27 and TRBJ1-6; D unresolved. The length of the CDR3 is 14 residues. From germline, CDR1 is MNHEY and CDR2 SMNVEV (reference sequence). V was trimmed by 2 bases and J by 7 bases, leaving 9 bases between them.

The chain combines TRBV5-1 with TRBJ2-7; no firm D call. The CDR3 length is 14 residues. From germline, CDR1 is SGHRS and CDR2 YFSETQ. Trimming cost V 7 bases and J 3 bases, with 17 bases left between them. For the CDR3, the DNA is TGCGCCAGCGCGTCTCAAGGGCTGGTCTACGAGCAGTACTTC. This translates into CASASQGLVYEQYF.